Sequencing of this TCR beta chain was carried out in a study of regulatory T cells in long-lasting Graves disease. Regarding the study as a whole: TCR diversity was lower in persistent Graves' patients (versus newly diagnosed ones). Persistent patients shared more public clonotypes (over 2,500) than new patients (966).

This CDR3 spans 15 amino acids. The germline V gene encodes CDR1 GTSNPN and CDR2 SVGIG (reference sequence). V dropped 4 bases and J dropped 1; count of bases not matched to a gene: 8. iRepertoire HTBI primers and Arm-PCR of CDR3 regions built TCR beta libraries. TCRdb called the multiplex PCR reads again in MiXCR, with one record for every CDR3 protein. Of over 650,000 distinct CDR3 sequences listed, about 32% are singletons. Time point described: persistent/refractory GD, antithyroid drugs over 5 years with positive TRAb. After RNA was extracted from PBMCs, the TCR library was made from it. At least ten counts were recorded for this clonotype. Its antigen is still unknown.

The sequence derives from a female donor with Graves disease. Sequenced material: peripheral blood mononuclear cells (PBMCs), taken when the disease was refractory, from a patient treated with antithyroid drugs. The genes are TRBV30 and TRBJ1-1; 8 positions match TRBD1. The CDR3, as DNA: TGTGCCTGGACCTCAGGGGGCGCGGGGAACACTGAAGCTTTCTTT. Translation gives CAWTSGGAGNTEAFF.